The entry below gives a single T cell receptor (beta chain) sequence along with its context. 13 Jbeta primers and 60 Vbeta primers were used for the PCR. Original analysis: There were about 80 million unique TCR beta chains by a later count, and about 12 million of them were shared. Sequenced by immunoSEQ multiplex PCR; TCRdb stores in-frame clones only, minus some. That table supplies the V and J calls and clone size; D and trimming were determined from the DNA. The table includes tens of thousands of clones, 75% to 85% detected once. This record comes from a study of cytomegalovirus exposure and HLA in healthy donors. This TCR derives from a man over 45 in good health and CMV-seropositive. Sequenced input: PBMCs.

The CDR3 DNA sequence: TGTGCCAGCAGTGAAGAAGTGGAGAATGAGCAGTTCTTC. Translated: CASSEEVENEQFF. The chain couples TRBV2 to TRBJ2-1; no definite D call. The CDR3 loop spans 13 amino acids. With 1 base removed from V and 7 bases from J, the gap between germline ends came to 8 bases. Germline V gene data show CDR1 as SNHLY and CDR2 as FYNNEI.